This T cell receptor (beta chain) came from a study of blood T cell repertoires in COVID-19. On the study more broadly: PBMCs, B-cell-depleted T cells, or T cells were the source of the cDNA or gDNA that made up the material.

Those enrolled, adults aged 18 to 89 years, came from fewer than 25 US areas. Looked up from germline, CDR1 is LNHNV and CDR2 is YYDKDF (reference sequence). V lost 3 bases and J lost 5, with 16 bases in between. The CDR3 covers 15 residues. Assay: immunoSEQ multiplex PCR; the TCRdb copy retains only in-frame clones and omits some. Counted here are a few hundred thousand clones, less than 95% occurring once; the ten biggest clones make up approximately 0.65%. The sequence was obtained from a man aged 18 to 30 who had recovered from COVID-19. The V and J genes are TRBV15 and TRBJ1-1, with D perhaps TRBD1 (5 bases). Sequences were obtained from PBMCs or T cells enriched from blood (not recorded which). In DNA form, the CDR3 reads TGTGCCACCAGCAGCCCCGGGGGGGGTTGGACTGAAGCTTTCTTT. Encoded protein: CATSSPGGGWTEAFF.